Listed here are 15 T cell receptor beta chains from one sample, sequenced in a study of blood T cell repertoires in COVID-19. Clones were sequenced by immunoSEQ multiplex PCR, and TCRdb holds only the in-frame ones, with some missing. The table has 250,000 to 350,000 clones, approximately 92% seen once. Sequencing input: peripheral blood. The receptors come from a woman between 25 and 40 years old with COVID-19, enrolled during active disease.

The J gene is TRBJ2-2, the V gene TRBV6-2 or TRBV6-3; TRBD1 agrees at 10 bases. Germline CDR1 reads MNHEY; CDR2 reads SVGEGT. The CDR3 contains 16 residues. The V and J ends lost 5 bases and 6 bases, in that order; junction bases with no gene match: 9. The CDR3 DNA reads TGTGCCAGCAGTCAAGACAGGGGGCGTCCGTCCGGGGAGCTGTTTTTT. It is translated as CASSQDRGRPSGELFF.

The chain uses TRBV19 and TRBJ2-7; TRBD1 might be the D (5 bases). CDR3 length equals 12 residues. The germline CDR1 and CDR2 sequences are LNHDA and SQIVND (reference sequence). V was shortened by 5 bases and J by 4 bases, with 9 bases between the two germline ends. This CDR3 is CASSLQGYEQYF. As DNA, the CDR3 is TGTGCCAGTAGTCTTCAGGGTTACGAGCAGTACTTC.

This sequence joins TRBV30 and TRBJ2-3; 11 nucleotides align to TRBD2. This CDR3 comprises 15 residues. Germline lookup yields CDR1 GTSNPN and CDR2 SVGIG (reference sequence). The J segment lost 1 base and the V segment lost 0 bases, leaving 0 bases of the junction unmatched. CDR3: CAWSVLAGGTDTQYF. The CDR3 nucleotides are TGTGCCTGGAGTGTACTAGCGGGGGGCACAGATACGCAGTATTTT.

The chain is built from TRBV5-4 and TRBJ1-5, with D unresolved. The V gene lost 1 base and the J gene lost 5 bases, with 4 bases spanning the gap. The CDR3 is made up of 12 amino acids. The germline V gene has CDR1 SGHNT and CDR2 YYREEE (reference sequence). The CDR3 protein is CASSLPDQPQHF. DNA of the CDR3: TGTGCCAGCAGCTTGCCCGATCAGCCCCAGCATTTT.

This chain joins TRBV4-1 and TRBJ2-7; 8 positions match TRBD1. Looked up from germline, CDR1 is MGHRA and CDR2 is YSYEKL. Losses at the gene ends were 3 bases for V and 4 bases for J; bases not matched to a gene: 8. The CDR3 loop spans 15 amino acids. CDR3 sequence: CASSHPDRVLYEQYF. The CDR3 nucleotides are TGCGCCAGCAGCCACCCGGACAGGGTGTTATACGAGCAGTACTTC.

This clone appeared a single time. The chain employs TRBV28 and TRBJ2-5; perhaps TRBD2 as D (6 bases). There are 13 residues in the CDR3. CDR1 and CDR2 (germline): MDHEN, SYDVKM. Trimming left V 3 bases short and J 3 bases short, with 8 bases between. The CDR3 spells CASSFGGKETQYF. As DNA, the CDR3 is TGTGCCAGCAGTTTTGGAGGGAAAGAGACCCAGTACTTC.

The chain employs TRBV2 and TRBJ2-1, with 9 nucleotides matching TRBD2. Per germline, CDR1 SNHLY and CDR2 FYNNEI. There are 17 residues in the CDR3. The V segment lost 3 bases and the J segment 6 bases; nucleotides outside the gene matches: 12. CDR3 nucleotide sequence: TGTGCCAGCAGTGAGCGAAGTAGGCTAGCGGGAAGCAATGAGCAGTTCTTC. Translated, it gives CASSERSRLAGSNEQFF.

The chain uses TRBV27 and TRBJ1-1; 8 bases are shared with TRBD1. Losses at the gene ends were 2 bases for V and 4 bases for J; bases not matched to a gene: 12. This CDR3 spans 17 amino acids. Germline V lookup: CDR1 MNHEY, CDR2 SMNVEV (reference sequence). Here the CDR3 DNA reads TGTGCCAGCAGTTTAAACGGCAGGGGGCTCTTTGGCACTGAAGCTTTCTTT. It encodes CASSLNGRGLFGTEAFF.

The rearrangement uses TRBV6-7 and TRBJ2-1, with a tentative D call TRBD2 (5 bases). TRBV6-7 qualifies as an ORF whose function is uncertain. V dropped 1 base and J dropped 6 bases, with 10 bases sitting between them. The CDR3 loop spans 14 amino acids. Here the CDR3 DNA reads TGTGCCAGCAGTTACTTTCCCGGGGTCAATGAGCAGTTCTTC. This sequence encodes CASSYFPGVNEQFF.

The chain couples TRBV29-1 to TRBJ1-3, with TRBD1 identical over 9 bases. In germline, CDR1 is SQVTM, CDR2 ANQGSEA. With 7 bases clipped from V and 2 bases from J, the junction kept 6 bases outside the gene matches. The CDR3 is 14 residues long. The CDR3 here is CSATGDRAGNTIYF. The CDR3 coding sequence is TGCAGCGCCACTGGGGACAGGGCTGGAAACACCATATATTTT.

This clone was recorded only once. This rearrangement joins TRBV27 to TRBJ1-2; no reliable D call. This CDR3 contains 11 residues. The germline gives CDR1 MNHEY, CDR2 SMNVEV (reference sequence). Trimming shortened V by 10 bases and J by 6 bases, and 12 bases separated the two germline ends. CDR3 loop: CATLTVDGYTF. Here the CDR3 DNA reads TGTGCCACCCTGACTGTGGATGGCTACACCTTC.

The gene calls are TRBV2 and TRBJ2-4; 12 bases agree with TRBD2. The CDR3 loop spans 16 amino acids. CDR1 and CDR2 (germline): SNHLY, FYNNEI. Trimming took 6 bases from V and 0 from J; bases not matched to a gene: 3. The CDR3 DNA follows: TGTGCCAGCAGGAAGGGACTAGCGGGAGCCAAAAACATTCAGTACTTC. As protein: CASRKGLAGAKNIQYF.

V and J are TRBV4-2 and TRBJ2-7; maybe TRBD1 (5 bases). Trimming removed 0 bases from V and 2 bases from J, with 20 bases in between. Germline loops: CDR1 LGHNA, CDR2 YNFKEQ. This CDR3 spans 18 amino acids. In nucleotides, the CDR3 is TGTGCCAGCAGCCAAGACCCTAGGGGATTGCCCACCCCCTACGAGCAGTACTTC. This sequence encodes CASSQDPRGLPTPYEQYF.

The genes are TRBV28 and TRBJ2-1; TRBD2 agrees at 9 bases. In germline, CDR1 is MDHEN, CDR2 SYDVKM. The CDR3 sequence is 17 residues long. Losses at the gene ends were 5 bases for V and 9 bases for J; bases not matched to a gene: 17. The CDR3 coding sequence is TGTGCCAGCAGTCCCCGGAGGGGAGCGGGAGGAACTGGTGAGCAGTTCTTC. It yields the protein CASSPRRGAGGTGEQFF.

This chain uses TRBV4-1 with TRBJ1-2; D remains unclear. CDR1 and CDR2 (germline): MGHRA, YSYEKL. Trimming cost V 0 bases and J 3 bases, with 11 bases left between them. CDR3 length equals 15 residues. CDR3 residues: CASSQEGRPDYGYTF. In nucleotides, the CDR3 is TGCGCCAGCAGCCAAGAAGGCAGGCCGGACTATGGCTACACCTTC.